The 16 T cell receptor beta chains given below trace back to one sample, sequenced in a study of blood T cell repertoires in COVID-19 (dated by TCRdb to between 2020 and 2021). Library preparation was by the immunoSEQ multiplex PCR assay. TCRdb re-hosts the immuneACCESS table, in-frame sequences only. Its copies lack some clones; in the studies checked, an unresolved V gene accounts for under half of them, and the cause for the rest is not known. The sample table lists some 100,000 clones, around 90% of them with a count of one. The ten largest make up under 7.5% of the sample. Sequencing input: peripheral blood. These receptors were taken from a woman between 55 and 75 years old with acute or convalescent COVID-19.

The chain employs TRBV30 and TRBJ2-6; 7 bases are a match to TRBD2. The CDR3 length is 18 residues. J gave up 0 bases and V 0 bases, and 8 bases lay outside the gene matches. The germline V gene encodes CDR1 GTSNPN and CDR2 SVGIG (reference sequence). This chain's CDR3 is CAWSVIGRPSSGANVLTF. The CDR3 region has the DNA TGTGCCTGGAGTGTTATCGGGAGGCCGAGCTCTGGGGCCAACGTCCTGACTTTC.

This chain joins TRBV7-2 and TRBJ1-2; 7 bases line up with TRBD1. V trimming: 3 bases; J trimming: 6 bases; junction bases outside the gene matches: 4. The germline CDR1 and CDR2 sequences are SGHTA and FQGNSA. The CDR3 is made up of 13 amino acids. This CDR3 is CASSFRQGDGYTF. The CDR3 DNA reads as TGTGCCAGCAGCTTCCGACAGGGCGATGGCTACACCTTC.

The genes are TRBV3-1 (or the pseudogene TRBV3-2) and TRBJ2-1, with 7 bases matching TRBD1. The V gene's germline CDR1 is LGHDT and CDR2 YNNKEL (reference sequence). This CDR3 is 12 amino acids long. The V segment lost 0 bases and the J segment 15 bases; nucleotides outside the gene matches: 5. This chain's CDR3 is CASSQDRGLPFF. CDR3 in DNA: TGTGCCAGCAGCCAAGATAGGGGGCTTCCGTTCTTC.

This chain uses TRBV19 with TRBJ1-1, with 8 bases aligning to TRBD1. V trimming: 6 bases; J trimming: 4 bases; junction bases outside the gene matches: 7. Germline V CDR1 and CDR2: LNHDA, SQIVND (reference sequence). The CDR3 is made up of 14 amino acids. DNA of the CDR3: TGTGCCAGTAGCAGAACCAGGGGGCGCACTGAAGCTTTCTTT. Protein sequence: CASSRTRGRTEAFF.

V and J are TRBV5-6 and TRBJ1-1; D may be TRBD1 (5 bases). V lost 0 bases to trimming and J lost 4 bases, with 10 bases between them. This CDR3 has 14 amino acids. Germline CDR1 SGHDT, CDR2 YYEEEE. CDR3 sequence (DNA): TGTGCCAGCAGCTTGGACAGGCGGGGCACTGAAGCTTTCTTT. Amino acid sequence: CASSLDRRGTEAFF. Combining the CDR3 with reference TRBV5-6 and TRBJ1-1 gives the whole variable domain DAGVTQSPTHLIKTRGQQVTLRCSPKSGHDTVSWYQQALGQGPQFIFQYYEEEERQRGNFPDRFSGHQFPNYSSELNVNALLLGDSALYLCASSLDRRGTEAFFGQGTRLTVV.

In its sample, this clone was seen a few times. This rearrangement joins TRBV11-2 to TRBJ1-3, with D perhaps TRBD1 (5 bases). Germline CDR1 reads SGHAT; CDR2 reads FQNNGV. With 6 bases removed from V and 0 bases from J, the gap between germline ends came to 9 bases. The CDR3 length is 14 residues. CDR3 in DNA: TGTGCCAGCAGGTTGACAGTCTCTGGAAACACCATATATTTT. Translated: CASRLTVSGNTIYF.

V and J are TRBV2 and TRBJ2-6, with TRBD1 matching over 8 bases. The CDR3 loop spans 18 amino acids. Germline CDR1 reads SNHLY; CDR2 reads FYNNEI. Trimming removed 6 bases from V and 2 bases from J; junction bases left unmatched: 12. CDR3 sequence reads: CASSPRQDRVTGANVLTF. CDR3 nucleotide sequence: TGTGCCAGCAGCCCCAGACAGGACAGGGTCACTGGGGCCAACGTCCTGACTTTC.

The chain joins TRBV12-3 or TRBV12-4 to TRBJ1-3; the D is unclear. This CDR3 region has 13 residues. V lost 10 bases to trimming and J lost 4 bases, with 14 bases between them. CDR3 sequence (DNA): TGTGCCACCAAACACAGTACCGGAAACACCATATATTTT. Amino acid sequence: CATKHSTGNTIYF.

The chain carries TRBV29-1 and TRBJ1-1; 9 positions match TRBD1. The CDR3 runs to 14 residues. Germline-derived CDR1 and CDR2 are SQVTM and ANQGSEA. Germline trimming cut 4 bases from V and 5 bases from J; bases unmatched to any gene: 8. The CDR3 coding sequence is TGCAGCGTTGTGGAGACAGGGGGTGAGACTGAAGCTTTCTTT. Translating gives CSVVETGGETEAFF.

CDR3 sequence reads: CASSVIYGYTF. CDR3 nucleotides: TGTGCCAGCAGTGTTATCTATGGCTACACCTTC. V is TRBV2 and J is TRBJ1-2; D call uncertain. The CDR3 sequence is 11 residues long. Germline CDR1 is SNHLY and CDR2 is FYNNEI. V was trimmed by 4 bases and J by 4 bases, leaving 4 bases between them.

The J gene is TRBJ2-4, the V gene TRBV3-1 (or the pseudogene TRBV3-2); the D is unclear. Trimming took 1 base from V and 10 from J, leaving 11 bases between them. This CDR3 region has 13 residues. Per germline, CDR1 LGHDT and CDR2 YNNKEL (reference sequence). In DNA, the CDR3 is TGTGCCAGCAGCCAAGTTTCGGGTCCTATTCAGTACTTC. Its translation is CASSQVSGPIQYF.

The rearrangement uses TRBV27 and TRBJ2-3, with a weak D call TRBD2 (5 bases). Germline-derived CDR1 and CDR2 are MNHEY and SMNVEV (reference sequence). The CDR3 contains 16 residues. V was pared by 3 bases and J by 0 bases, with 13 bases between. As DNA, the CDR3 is TGTGCCAGCAGTTTTAACGGCCCGGGGAGCACAGATACGCAGTATTTT. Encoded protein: CASSFNGPGSTDTQYF.

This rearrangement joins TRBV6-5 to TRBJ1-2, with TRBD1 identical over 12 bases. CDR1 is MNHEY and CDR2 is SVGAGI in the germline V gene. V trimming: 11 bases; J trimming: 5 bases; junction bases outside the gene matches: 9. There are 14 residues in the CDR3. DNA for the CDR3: TGTGCCTCCGGGGGGGACAGGGGGCTTTATGGCTACACCTTC. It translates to CASGGDRGLYGYTF.

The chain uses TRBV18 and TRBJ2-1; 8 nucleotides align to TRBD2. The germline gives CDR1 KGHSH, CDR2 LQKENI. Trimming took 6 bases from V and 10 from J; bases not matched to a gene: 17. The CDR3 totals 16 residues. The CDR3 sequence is CASSARGSGTKEEQFF. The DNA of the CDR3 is TGTGCCAGCTCCGCCAGGGGTAGCGGGACCAAGGAGGAGCAGTTCTTC.

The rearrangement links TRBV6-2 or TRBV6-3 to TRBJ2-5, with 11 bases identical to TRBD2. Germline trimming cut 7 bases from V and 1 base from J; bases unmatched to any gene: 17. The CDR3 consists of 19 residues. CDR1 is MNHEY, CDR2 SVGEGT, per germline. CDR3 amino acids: CASTPDPRTSGRSQETQYF. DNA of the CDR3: TGTGCCAGCACCCCCGACCCGCGGACTAGCGGGCGCAGCCAAGAGACCCAGTACTTC.

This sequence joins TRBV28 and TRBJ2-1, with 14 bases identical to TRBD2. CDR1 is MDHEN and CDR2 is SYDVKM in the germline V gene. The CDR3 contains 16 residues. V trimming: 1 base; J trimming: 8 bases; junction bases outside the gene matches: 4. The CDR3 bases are TGTGCCAGCAGTTTATTGGGACTAGCGGGAGACCATGAGCAGTTCTTC. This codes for CASSLLGLAGDHEQFF.